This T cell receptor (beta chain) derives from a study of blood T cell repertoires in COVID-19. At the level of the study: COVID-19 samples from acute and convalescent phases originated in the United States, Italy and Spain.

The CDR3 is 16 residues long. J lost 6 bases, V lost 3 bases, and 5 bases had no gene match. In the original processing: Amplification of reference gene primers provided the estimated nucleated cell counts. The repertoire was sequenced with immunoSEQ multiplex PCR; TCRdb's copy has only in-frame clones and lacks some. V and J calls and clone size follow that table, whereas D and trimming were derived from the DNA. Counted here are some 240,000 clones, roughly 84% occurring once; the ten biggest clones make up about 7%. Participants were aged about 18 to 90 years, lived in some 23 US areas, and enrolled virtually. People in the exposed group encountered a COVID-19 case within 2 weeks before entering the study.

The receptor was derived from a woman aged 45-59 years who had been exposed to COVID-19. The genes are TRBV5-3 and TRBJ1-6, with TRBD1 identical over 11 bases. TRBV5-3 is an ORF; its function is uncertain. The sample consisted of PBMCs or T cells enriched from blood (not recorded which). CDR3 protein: CARSSDRGRINSPLHF. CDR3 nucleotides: TGTGCCAGAAGCTCGGACAGGGGGCGGATTAATTCACCCCTCCACTTT.